These 11 T cell receptor beta chains were all obtained from the same sample, sequenced in a study of T cells after yellow fever vaccination. TCRdb passed the 5' RACE reads through MiXCR, listing each CDR3 protein once. Counted here are 620,000 or so distinct CDR3 sequences, around a sixth occurring once; the ten biggest clones make up 17%. Sequencing used PBMCs, obtained around 5 days after the first yellow fever vaccination. All receptors come from a young man who received the YFV17D yellow fever vaccine.

The V call is TRBV20-1, the J call TRBJ2-5; no reliable D call. V lost 2 bases and J lost 4, with 11 bases in between. Looked up from germline, CDR1 is DFQATT and CDR2 is SNEGSKA (reference sequence). This CDR3 contains 13 residues. CDR3 region: CSARLGNRETQYF. CDR3 DNA sequence: TGCAGTGCTAGACTAGGGAACCGAGAGACCCAGTACTTC.

The J gene is TRBJ2-7, the V gene TRBV9; the D is unclear. The CDR3 extends over 14 amino acids. Germline loops: CDR1 SGDLS, CDR2 YYNGEE. V lost 4 bases to trimming and J lost 3 bases, with 14 bases between them. The CDR3 here is CASSPKRKGYEQYF. CDR3 DNA sequence: TGTGCCAGCAGCCCCAAGAGGAAGGGCTACGAGCAGTACTTC.

This chain links TRBV5-4 with TRBJ2-3; 7 bases are a match to TRBD2. The CDR3 has 17 amino acids. Germline-derived CDR1 and CDR2 are SGHNT and YYREEE (reference sequence). The V gene end was trimmed by 3 bases and the J gene end by 0 bases; junction bases not matched to a gene: 10. The CDR3 region is CASSWGGGASSTDTQYF. DNA of the CDR3: TGTGCCAGCAGCTGGGGGGGTGGCGCGTCTAGCACAGATACGCAGTATTTT.

The rearrangement links TRBV5-4 to TRBJ2-1; TRBD1 might be the D (6 bases). In germline, CDR1 is SGHNT, CDR2 YYREEE (reference sequence). V was clipped by 4 bases and J by 0 bases, with 14 bases between them. The CDR3 is made up of 16 amino acids. DNA of the CDR3: TGTGCCAGCAGCGAGCAAAAGGGACACTCCTACAATGAGCAGTTCTTC. Residues: CASSEQKGHSYNEQFF.

The V gene is TRBV5-5, the J gene TRBJ1-5; D remains ambiguous. The CDR3 sequence is 13 residues long. Germline V lookup: CDR1 SGHKS, CDR2 YYEKEE (reference sequence). V was trimmed by 4 bases and J by 5 bases, leaving 10 bases between them. The CDR3 region is CASSPWSHQPQHF. CDR3 nucleotide sequence: TGTGCCAGCAGCCCTTGGAGTCATCAGCCCCAGCATTTT.

The chain has TRBV7-2 and TRBJ1-6; D is undetermined. The germline V gene has CDR1 SGHTA and CDR2 FQGNSA. Trimming left V 5 bases short and J 13 bases short, with 12 bases between. The CDR3 runs 12 residues. CDR3 sequence: CASSAFVAPLHF. CDR3 DNA: TGTGCCAGCAGCGCCTTTGTCGCCCCCCTCCACTTT.

A few counts support this clonotype. The J gene is TRBJ1-6, the V gene TRBV6-7; the match to TRBD1 covers 8 bases. TRBV6-7 falls under the ORF class, with uncertain function. This CDR3 contains 17 residues. After removal of 4 bases from V and 5 bases from J, the junction contained 10 bases not matched to a gene. This chain's CDR3 is CASSCDSGGRNNSPLHF. As DNA, the CDR3 is TGTGCCAGCAGTTGCGACTCAGGGGGCCGGAATAATTCACCCCTCCACTTT.

This clonotype has ten or more counts. V is TRBV7-9 and J is TRBJ1-4; D unresolved. CDR1 SEHNR and CDR2 FQNEAQ come from the germline V gene (reference sequence). Trimming left V 4 bases short and J 2 bases short, with 8 bases between. CDR3 length: 14 residues. The CDR3 is CASSSTGTNEKLFF. The CDR3 DNA is TGTGCCAGCAGCTCGACGGGGACTAATGAAAAACTGTTTTTT.

A few counts support this clonotype. V is TRBV6-2 or TRBV6-3 and J is TRBJ2-7, with a weak D call TRBD1 (5 bases). The germline gives CDR1 MNHEY, CDR2 SVGEGT. Trimming removed 3 bases from V and 0 bases from J, with 12 bases in between. This CDR3 contains 15 residues. The CDR3 loop is CASSYARDVSYEQYF. Written as DNA, the CDR3 is TGTGCCAGCAGTTATGCCAGGGATGTCTCCTACGAGCAGTACTTC.

There are a few counts of this clonotype. The junction differs from germline at one of its ends, possibly a read error. This sequence joins TRBV4-2 and TRBJ2-2; 10 bases are a match to TRBD2. There are 17 residues in the CDR3. The germline CDR1 and CDR2 sequences are LGHNA and YNFKEQ. CDR3 nucleotide sequence: TGTGCCAGCAGCCAAGACTTAGCGGGGGGCCCCACCAGGGAGCTGTTTTTT. Protein: CASSQDLAGGPTRELFF.

This clonotype was picked up a small number of times. This chain uses TRBV5-1 with TRBJ2-5; perhaps TRBD2 as D (5 bases). The CDR3 loop spans 13 amino acids. With 2 bases removed from V and 4 bases from J, the gap between germline ends came to 9 bases. CDR1 is SGHRS, CDR2 YFSETQ, per germline. CDR3 nucleotide sequence: TGCGCCAGCAGCTTTTGGGAGTCAGAGACCCAGTACTTC. Protein product: CASSFWESETQYF.